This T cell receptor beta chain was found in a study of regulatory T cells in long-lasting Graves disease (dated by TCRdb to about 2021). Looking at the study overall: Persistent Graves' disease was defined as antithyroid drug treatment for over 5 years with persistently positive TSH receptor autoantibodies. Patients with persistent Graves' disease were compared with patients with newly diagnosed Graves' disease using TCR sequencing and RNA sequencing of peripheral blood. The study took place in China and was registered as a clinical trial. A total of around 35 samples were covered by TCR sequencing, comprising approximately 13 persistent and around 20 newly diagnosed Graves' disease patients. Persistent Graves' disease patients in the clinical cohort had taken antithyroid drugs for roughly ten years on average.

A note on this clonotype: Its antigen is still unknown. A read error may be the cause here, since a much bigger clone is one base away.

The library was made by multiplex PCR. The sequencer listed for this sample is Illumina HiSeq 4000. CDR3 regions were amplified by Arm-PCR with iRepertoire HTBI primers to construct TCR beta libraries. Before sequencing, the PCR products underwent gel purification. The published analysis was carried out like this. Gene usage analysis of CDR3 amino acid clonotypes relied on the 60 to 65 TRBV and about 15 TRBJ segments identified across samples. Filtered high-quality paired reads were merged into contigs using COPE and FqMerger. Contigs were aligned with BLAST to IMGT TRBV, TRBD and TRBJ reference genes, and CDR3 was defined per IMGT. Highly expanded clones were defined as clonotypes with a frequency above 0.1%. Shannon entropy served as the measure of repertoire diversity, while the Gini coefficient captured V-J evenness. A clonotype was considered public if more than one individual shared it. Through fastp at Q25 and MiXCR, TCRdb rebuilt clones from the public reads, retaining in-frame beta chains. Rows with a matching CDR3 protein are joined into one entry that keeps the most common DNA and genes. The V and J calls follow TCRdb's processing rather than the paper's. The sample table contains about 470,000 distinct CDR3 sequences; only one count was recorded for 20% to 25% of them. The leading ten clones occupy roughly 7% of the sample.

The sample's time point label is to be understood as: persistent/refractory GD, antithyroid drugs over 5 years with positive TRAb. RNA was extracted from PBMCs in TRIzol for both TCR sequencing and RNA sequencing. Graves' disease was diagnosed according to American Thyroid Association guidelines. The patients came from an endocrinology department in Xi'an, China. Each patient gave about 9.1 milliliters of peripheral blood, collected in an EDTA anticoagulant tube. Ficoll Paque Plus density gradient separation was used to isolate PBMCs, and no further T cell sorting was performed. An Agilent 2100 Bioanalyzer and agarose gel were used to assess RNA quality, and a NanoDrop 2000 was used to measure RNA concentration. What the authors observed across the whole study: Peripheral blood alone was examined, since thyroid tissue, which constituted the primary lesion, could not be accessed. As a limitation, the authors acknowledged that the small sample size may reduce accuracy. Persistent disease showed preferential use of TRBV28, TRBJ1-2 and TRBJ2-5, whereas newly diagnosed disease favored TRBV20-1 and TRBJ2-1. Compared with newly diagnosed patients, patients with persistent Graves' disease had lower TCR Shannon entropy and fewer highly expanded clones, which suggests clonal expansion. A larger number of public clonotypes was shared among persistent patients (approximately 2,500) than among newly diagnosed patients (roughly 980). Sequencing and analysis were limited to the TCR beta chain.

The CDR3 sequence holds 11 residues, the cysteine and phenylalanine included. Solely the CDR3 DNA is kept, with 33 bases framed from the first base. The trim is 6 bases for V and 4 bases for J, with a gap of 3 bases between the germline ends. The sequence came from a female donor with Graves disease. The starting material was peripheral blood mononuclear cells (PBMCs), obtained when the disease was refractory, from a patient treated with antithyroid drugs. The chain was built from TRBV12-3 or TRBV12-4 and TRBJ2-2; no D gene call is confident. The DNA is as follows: TGTGCCAGCAGGTCCACCGGGGAGCTGTTTTTT. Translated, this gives CASRSTGELFF.